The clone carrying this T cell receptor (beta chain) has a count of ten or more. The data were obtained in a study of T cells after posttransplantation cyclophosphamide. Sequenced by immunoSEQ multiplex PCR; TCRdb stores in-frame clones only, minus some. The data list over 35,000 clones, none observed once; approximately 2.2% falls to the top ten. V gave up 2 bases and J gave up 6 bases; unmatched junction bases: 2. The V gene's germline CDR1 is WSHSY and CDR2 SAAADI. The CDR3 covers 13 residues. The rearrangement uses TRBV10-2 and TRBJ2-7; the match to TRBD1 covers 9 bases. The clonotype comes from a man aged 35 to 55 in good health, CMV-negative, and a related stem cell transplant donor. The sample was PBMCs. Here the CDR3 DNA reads TGCGCCAGCAGTGAGACAGGGGGCTTCGAGCAGTACTTC. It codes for CASSETGGFEQYF.